The 8 T cell receptor beta chains below all came from one sample that was sequenced in a study of cytomegalovirus exposure and HLA in healthy donors. The method was immunoSEQ multiplex PCR; TCRdb's version includes in-frame clones alone and lacks a portion of them. This sample has some 270,000 clones, with 65% to 90% found just once. Specimen: PBMCs. The receptors were gathered from a young woman in good health and CMV-seronegative.

The V gene is TRBV5-4, the J gene TRBJ2-7; TRBD2 matches 8 bases. CDR1 and CDR2 from the germline V gene are SGHNT and YYREEE (reference sequence). The J segment lost 0 bases and the V segment lost 0 bases, leaving 2 bases of the junction unmatched. The CDR3 has 15 amino acids. Written as DNA, the CDR3 is TGTGCCAGCAGCTTGGGAGCGGGAGACTCCTACGAGCAGTACTTC. Residues: CASSLGAGDSYEQYF.

This chain joins TRBV18 and TRBJ1-3; 7 bases match TRBD1. The length of the CDR3 is 15 residues. V was pared by 4 bases and J by 5 bases, with 8 bases of the junction left unmatched. From germline, CDR1 is KGHSH and CDR2 LQKENI. CDR3 sequence (DNA): TGTGCCAGCTCACAACTGACAGGGCGCCGAAACACCATATATTTT. Protein sequence: CASSQLTGRRNTIYF.

The chain links TRBV5-1 to TRBJ2-7, with 11 nucleotides matching TRBD2. CDR3 length: 15 amino acids. Unmatched junction bases numbered 9, after V lost 5 bases and J lost 5 bases. Per germline, CDR1 SGHRS and CDR2 YFSETQ. The CDR3, as DNA: TGCGCCAGCAGTCAGTCTAGCGGGAGGAGGAACGAGCAGTACTTC. As protein: CASSQSSGRRNEQYF.

The genes are TRBV9 and TRBJ2-5, with TRBD2 matching over 10 bases. J gave up 1 base and V 3 bases, and 3 bases lay outside the gene matches. CDR3 length: 15 residues. Germline CDR1 reads SGDLS; CDR2 reads YYNGEE. CDR3 coding DNA: TGTGCCAGCAGCGGTAGCGGGGGGACCCAAGAGACCCAGTACTTC. Protein sequence: CASSGSGGTQETQYF.

The rearrangement links TRBV6-1 to TRBJ2-3, with 10 bases aligning to TRBD2. The junction had 7 bases not matched to a gene; V was cut back by 4 bases and J by 0 bases. The germline V gene encodes CDR1 MNHNS and CDR2 SASEGT. The CDR3 runs 17 residues. The CDR3 here is CASSGWTSGSSTDTQYF. The CDR3, as DNA: TGTGCCAGCAGTGGCTGGACTAGCGGTTCTAGCACAGATACGCAGTATTTT.

The chain links TRBV7-9 to TRBJ1-2, with TRBD1 identical over 11 bases. V lost 5 bases, J lost 3 bases, and 8 bases stayed unmatched. There are 16 residues in the CDR3. CDR1 is SEHNR, CDR2 FQNEAQ, per germline (reference sequence). The CDR3 protein is CASSPSPGQGDYGYTF. CDR3 nucleotide sequence: TGTGCCAGCAGCCCAAGCCCGGGACAGGGGGACTATGGCTACACCTTC. Variable domain in full (rest from reference TRBV7-9 and TRBJ1-2): DTGVSQNPRHKITKRGQNVTFRCDPISEHNRLYWYRQTLGQGPEFLTYFQNEAQLEKSRLLSDRFSAERPKGSFSTLEIQRTEQGDSAMYLCASSPSPGQGDYGYTFGSGTRLTVV.

The chain has TRBV7-2 and TRBJ2-5; 8 bases match TRBD2. Germline V gives CDR1 SGHTA, CDR2 FQGNSA. The CDR3 loop spans 17 amino acids. V gave up 9 bases and J gave up 0 bases; unmatched junction bases: 15. The CDR3 sequence is CASTLNQIAGNQETQYF. The CDR3, as DNA: TGTGCCAGTACGCTGAACCAGATAGCGGGGAACCAAGAGACCCAGTACTTC.

This clone was detected only once. This sequence joins TRBV7-2 and TRBJ2-5; D remains ambiguous. Germline V gene sequence: CDR1 SGHTA, CDR2 FQGNSA. Trimming took off 4 bases at V and 5 bases at J, with 11 bases between the two ends. This CDR3 region has 13 residues. CDR3 sequence: CASSSPVKETQYF. In DNA, the CDR3 is TGTGCCAGCAGCTCCCCAGTAAAGGAGACCCAGTACTTC.